This TCR beta chain originates from a study of response to subunit inactivated influenza vaccine. This clonotype was detected ten times or more. Its antigen is unknown. Study-level findings and limits: Each seasonal influenza vaccination, the authors suggested, recruits few new T cells.

TCRdb fed the RT-PCR reads into MiXCR, producing one record per CDR3 protein. The sample carries roughly 500,000 distinct CDR3 sequences, 25% recorded once. The source material was CD4+ T cells sorted from PBMCs, sampled 5 to 6 days after vaccination. The receptor comes from a middle-aged man who received an inactivated influenza vaccine.

The CDR3: CASSRRGGGRPYEQYF. The CDR3 region has the DNA TGTGCCAGCAGCAGACGAGGGGGGGGCAGGCCCTACGAGCAGTACTTC. This chain joins TRBV5-6 and TRBJ2-7, with D perhaps TRBD2 (7 bases). In germline, CDR1 is SGHDT, CDR2 YYEEEE. V was clipped by 4 bases and J by 2 bases, with 19 bases between them. This CDR3 comprises 16 residues.